The 27 T cell receptor beta chains below were found in one sample sequenced in a study of identical twins. TCRdb passed the 5' RACE reads through MiXCR, listing each CDR3 protein once. The sample shows 1.5 million to 2 million distinct CDR3 sequences, more than 30% of them seen only once. The sequenced material came from cord blood. The receptors stem from a newborn girl in good health.

The rearrangement uses TRBV2 and TRBJ1-1, with 9 bases fitting TRBD1. The CDR3 consists of 14 residues. Germline V CDR1 and CDR2: SNHLY, FYNNEI. V was clipped by 10 bases and J by 2 bases; unmatched bases: 8. CDR3 amino acids: CATPGTGQNTEAFF. The CDR3 DNA is TGTGCCACCCCCGGGACAGGGCAAAACACTGAAGCTTTCTTT.

This clonotype was seen more than once but under ten times. V usage is TRBV4-2 and J usage is TRBJ1-1; 8 bases are a match to TRBD1. The J segment lost 7 bases and the V segment lost 1 base, leaving 2 bases of the junction unmatched. CDR3 size: 13 residues. Looked up from germline, CDR1 is LGHNA and CDR2 is YNFKEQ. Here the CDR3 reads CASSQGTGLEAFF. The CDR3 nucleotides are TGTGCCAGCAGCCAAGGGACAGGGCTTGAAGCTTTCTTT.

The chain has TRBV7-2 and TRBJ2-3; 16 nucleotides line up with TRBD2. The germline V gene has CDR1 SGHTA and CDR2 FQGNSA. This CDR3 is 19 amino acids long. V gave up 0 bases and J gave up 4 bases; unmatched junction bases: 7. CDR3 protein: CASSLAGTSGRAFPDTQYF. For the CDR3, the DNA is TGTGCCAGCAGCTTAGCCGGGACTAGCGGGAGGGCCTTCCCAGATACGCAGTATTTT.

In this sample, this clonotype turned up a few times. The chain links TRBV12-3 or TRBV12-4 to TRBJ2-6; 8 nucleotides align to TRBD1. The trim removed 5 bases at V and 0 bases at J, leaving 0 bases unmatched. The CDR3 has 15 residues. This CDR3 reads CASSGQGSGANVLTF. DNA of the CDR3: TGTGCCAGCAGTGGACAGGGCTCTGGGGCCAACGTCCTGACTTTC.

V and J are TRBV5-1 and TRBJ2-4; D is uncertain. Germline V CDR1 and CDR2: SGHRS, YFSETQ. CDR3 length: 15 amino acids. Trimming took 0 bases from V and 0 from J, leaving 7 bases between them. The CDR3 region is CASSLASSAKNIQYF. The CDR3 DNA reads as TGCGCCAGCAGCTTGGCGAGCTCAGCCAAAAACATTCAGTACTTC.

This clonotype was seen more than once but under ten times. The chain joins TRBV20-1 to TRBJ2-7, with D uncertain. The CDR3 runs to 15 residues. CDR1 is DFQATT and CDR2 is SNEGSKA in the germline V gene (reference sequence). Trimming removed 0 bases at V and 0 bases at J, with 12 bases between. CDR3 residues: CSARDGADSSYEQYF. CDR3 DNA sequence: TGCAGTGCTAGAGATGGCGCAGATAGCTCCTACGAGCAGTACTTC.

The CDR3 region is CSARDFGSGRLYEQYF. CDR3 sequence (DNA): TGCAGTGCTAGAGATTTTGGTAGCGGGAGACTTTACGAGCAGTACTTC. The chain has TRBV20-1 and TRBJ2-7, with 9 bases identical to TRBD2. V was pared by 0 bases and J by 4 bases, with 10 bases of the junction left unmatched. The germline gives CDR1 DFQATT, CDR2 SNEGSKA (reference sequence). CDR3 length: 16 residues.

To note about this clonotype: This may be a read error, as it is one base from a much larger clone. J is TRBJ2-7 and V is TRBV10-3; TRBD2 is a possible D gene (5 bases). The V gene's germline CDR1 is ENHRY and CDR2 SYGVKD. This CDR3 comprises 12 residues. The V and J ends lost 6 bases and 7 bases respectively, with 13 bases between them. CDR3 DNA: TGTGCCATCAGGGCTAGCTACAATGAGCAGTACTTC. Protein product: CAIRASYNEQYF.

The chain combines TRBV2 with TRBJ1-5, with D unresolved. CDR1 is SNHLY and CDR2 is FYNNEI in the germline V gene. Deletions cut 10 bases from V and 4 bases from J, with 11 bases between. CDR3 size: 12 residues. The CDR3 DNA sequence: TGTGCCACCACCGGGGAGAATCAGCCCCAGCATTTT. Translating it yields CATTGENQPQHF. Based on the CDR3 plus reference TRBV2 and TRBJ1-5, the full variable domain is EPEVTQTPSHQVTQMGQEVILRCVPISNHLYFYWYRQILGQKVEFLVSFYNNEISEKSEIFDDQFSVERPDGSNFTLKIRSTKLEDSAMYFCATTGENQPQHFGDGTRLSIL.

This clonotype was detected only a few times. This rearrangement joins TRBV29-1 to TRBJ2-7; D is possibly TRBD1 (6 bases). This CDR3 comprises 12 residues. The germline gives CDR1 SQVTM, CDR2 ANQGSEA. Deletions cut 7 bases from V and 4 bases from J, with 14 bases between. The chain's CDR3 is CSARTAPYEQYF. The CDR3 DNA reads as TGCAGCGCTAGGACAGCACCTTACGAGCAGTACTTC.

The chain recombines TRBV27 with TRBJ2-1, with 13 bases identical to TRBD2. V lost 3 bases and J lost 0; bases outside the gene matches: 2. The CDR3 totals 17 residues. The germline V gene has CDR1 MNHEY and CDR2 SMNVEV (reference sequence). DNA for the CDR3: TGTGCCAGCAGTTTGGGGACTAGCGGGACCTCCTACAATGAGCAGTTCTTC. It translates to CASSLGTSGTSYNEQFF.

The chain couples TRBV4-2 to TRBJ2-1; 8 nucleotides line up with TRBD2. The J call may be faulty, since TRBJ2-7 better matches the DNA end. The CDR3 is 16 amino acids. Germline CDR1 is LGHNA and CDR2 is YNFKEQ. CDR3 amino acids: CASSQDGRGGYNEQYF. In DNA form, the CDR3 reads TGTGCCAGCAGCCAAGATGGTCGGGGGGGGTACAATGAGCAGTACTTC.

This clonotype was recorded a few times. CDR3 region: CASSQVDTSGGFRETQYF. The DNA of the CDR3 is TGTGCCAGCAGCCAAGTCGACACTAGCGGGGGGTTTCGAGAGACCCAGTACTTC. The chain carries TRBV14 and TRBJ2-5; 12 nucleotides line up with TRBD2. Germline V gene data show CDR1 as SGHDN and CDR2 as FVKESK. The CDR3 runs to 18 residues. The trim removed 1 base at V and 4 bases at J, leaving 10 bases unmatched.

This clonotype was seen a few times. The chain recombines TRBV25-1 with TRBJ2-5, with TRBD2 matching over 12 bases. V lost 7 bases and J lost 3; bases outside the gene matches: 3. Germline lookup yields CDR1 MGHDK and CDR2 SYGVNS. CDR3 length equals 14 residues. The CDR3 reads CASTASGGEETQYF. The DNA of the CDR3 is TGTGCCAGCACAGCTAGCGGGGGGGAAGAGACCCAGTACTTC.

The rearrangement links TRBV12-3 or TRBV12-4 to TRBJ2-1; possibly TRBD1 or TRBD2 for D (5 bases each). The CDR3 consists of 16 residues. V gave up 4 bases and J gave up 0 bases, with 13 bases separating them. The CDR3 region is CASSSRGRGSYNEQFF. In DNA, the CDR3 is TGTGCCAGCAGTTCCCGGGGACGCGGCTCCTACAATGAGCAGTTCTTC.

This clonotype was seen more than once but under ten times. The V call is TRBV3-1, the J call TRBJ1-2, with 8 bases aligning to TRBD1. Per the germline V gene, CDR1 is LGHDT and CDR2 is YNNKEL (reference sequence). V shed 2 bases, J shed 4 bases, and the junction held 9 bases outside the gene matches. The CDR3 is 16 amino acids. The CDR3 sequence: CASSQQTQGGSYGYTF. The CDR3 DNA reads TGTGCCAGCAGCCAACAAACACAGGGGGGATCCTATGGCTACACCTTC. The full variable domain, its missing parts supplied by reference TRBV3-1 and TRBJ1-2, is DTAVSQTPKYLVTQMGNDKSIKCEQNLGHDTMYWYKQDSKKFLKIMFSYNNKELIINETVPNRFSPKSPDKAHLNLHINSLELGDSAVYFCASSQQTQGGSYGYTFGSGTRLTVV.

In its sample, this clonotype was seen many times. The CDR3 DNA reads TGTGCCAGCAGTCGGACAGGGACCCAAGAGACCCAGTACTTC. Its translation is CASSRTGTQETQYF. V is TRBV2 and J is TRBJ2-5; 8 nucleotides agree with TRBD1. Germline V CDR1 and CDR2: SNHLY, FYNNEI. V trimming: 5 bases; J trimming: 1 base; junction bases outside the gene matches: 3. The length of the CDR3 is 14 residues.

The chain joins TRBV24-1 to TRBJ2-1; no reliable D call. The V end lost 1 base, the J end lost 0 bases, and 9 bases lay between the germline ends. This CDR3 spans 16 amino acids. Germline CDR1 and CDR2: KGHDR and SFDVKD. The CDR3 region is CATSDLGPLSYNEQFF. The CDR3, as DNA: TGTGCCACCAGTGATTTAGGCCCGCTCTCCTACAATGAGCAGTTCTTC.

This clonotype appeared many times. The chain has TRBV29-1 and TRBJ2-7, with D perhaps TRBD1 (6 bases). From germline, CDR1 is SQVTM and CDR2 ANQGSEA. V was clipped by 4 bases and J by 2 bases, with 15 bases between them. The CDR3 is 14 amino acids. DNA for the CDR3: TGCAGCGTTGTAGGTCCAGGGACACCCTACGAGCAGTACTTC. Its translation: CSVVGPGTPYEQYF.

This chain uses TRBV20-1 with TRBJ1-2, with a weak D call TRBD1 (6 bases). The CDR3 extends over 13 amino acids. V dropped 5 bases and J dropped 5 bases, with 15 bases sitting between them. Looked up from germline, CDR1 is DFQATT and CDR2 is SNEGSKA (reference sequence). This chain's CDR3 is CSAHAGGRYGYTF. The DNA of the CDR3 is TGCAGTGCTCACGCGGGGGGCCGGTATGGCTACACCTTC.

This clonotype occurred a few times. V gene TRBV6-1 combines with J gene TRBJ2-7; TRBD1 aligns across 7 bases. There are 13 residues in the CDR3. With 3 bases clipped from V and 6 bases from J, the junction kept 5 bases outside the gene matches. Looked up from germline, CDR1 is MNHNS and CDR2 is SASEGT. DNA of the CDR3: TGTGCCAGCAGTGACGACAGGGTGACCGAGCAGTACTTC. Protein: CASSDDRVTEQYF.

V gene TRBV9 combines with J gene TRBJ2-1; D may be TRBD1 (5 bases). The germline V gene encodes CDR1 SGDLS and CDR2 YYNGEE. The CDR3 is made up of 14 amino acids. The germline V and J ends were trimmed by 0 bases and 3 bases, with 7 bases remaining between them. The chain's CDR3 is CASSVATVYNEQFF. The DNA of the CDR3 is TGTGCCAGCAGCGTAGCGACAGTCTACAATGAGCAGTTCTTC.

This chain uses TRBV29-1 with TRBJ1-2, with D perhaps TRBD1 (5 bases). Germline values: CDR1 SQVTM, CDR2 ANQGSEA. V was shortened by 3 bases and J by 1 base, with 15 bases between the two germline ends. The CDR3 length is 15 residues. CDR3 amino acids: CSVDGGTQGNYGYTF. CDR3 coding DNA: TGCAGCGTTGATGGAGGGACCCAGGGTAACTATGGCTACACCTTC.

This sequence joins TRBV19 and TRBJ2-1; 9 bases fit TRBD1. The germline V gene has CDR1 LNHDA and CDR2 SQIVND (reference sequence). The CDR3 contains 16 residues. The V and J ends lost 5 bases and 4 bases, in that order; junction bases with no gene match: 9. CDR3 loop: CASSSRDRVRYNEQFF. CDR3 coding DNA: TGTGCCAGTAGTTCCCGGGACAGGGTACGTTACAATGAGCAGTTCTTC.

Concerning this clonotype: This may be a read error, as it is one base from a much larger clone. The chain couples TRBV10-3 to TRBJ2-1; 9 bases are a match to TRBD1. Germline assignment: CDR1 ENHRY and CDR2 SYGVKD. Trimming cost V 6 bases and J 13 bases; bases outside gene matches: 7. CDR3 size: 12 residues. CDR3 amino acids: CAIRRDRETQFF. The CDR3 nucleotides are TGTGCCATCAGGAGGGACAGGGAGACCCAGTTCTTC.

The chain uses TRBV7-9 and TRBJ1-6; D remains unclear. This CDR3 region has 17 residues. Trimming removed 5 bases at V and 4 bases at J, with 18 bases between. Germline-derived CDR1 and CDR2 are SEHNR and FQNEAQ (reference sequence). Here the CDR3 DNA reads TGTGCCAGCAGCCCCCGGGCTCTTGGAGGGTATAATTCACCCCTCCACTTT. Translating gives CASSPRALGGYNSPLHF.

The chain recombines TRBV27 with TRBJ1-6; 7 bases fit TRBD1. V lost 5 bases, J lost 5 bases, and 6 bases stayed unmatched. The CDR3 totals 15 residues. CDR1 and CDR2 from the germline V gene are MNHEY and SMNVEV (reference sequence). CDR3 DNA sequence: TGTGCCAGCAGTCCTCACGACAGGGATAATTCACCCCTCCACTTT. Translation: CASSPHDRDNSPLHF.